This TCR beta chain was obtained from a study of monozygotic twins with inflammatory bowel disease. TCRdb re-called the 5' RACE reads and gives one entry per CDR3 protein, without DNA. There are approximately 400,000 distinct CDR3 sequences in the sample, with approximately 2.3% held by the top ten. CDR1 and CDR2 (germline): MNHNS, SASEGT. The length of the CDR3 is 17 residues. The sequencing input was blood. The receptor was isolated from a human donor with ulcerative colitis or Crohn's disease, or a healthy co-twin of an affected twin (not recorded which). This chain links TRBV6-1 with TRBJ1-1; without DNA, the TCRdb call of TRBD1 cannot be checked. CDR3 in amino acids: CASSSTTNRGRNTEAFF.